This TCR beta chain came from a study of blood T cell repertoires in COVID-19. Study overall: From T cells, B-cell-depleted T cells, or PBMCs came the material, which was cDNA or gDNA.

Assay: immunoSEQ multiplex PCR; the TCRdb copy retains only in-frame clones and omits some. Of about 500,000 clones listed, roughly 90% were seen once; the top ten hold around 0.7%. To note about this clone: The sample holds other DNA sequences that translate to the same CDR3.

Germline CDR1 is SGHRS and CDR2 is YFSETQ. Deletions cut 3 bases from V and 4 bases from J, with 5 bases between. The CDR3 sequence is 13 residues long. The receptor was isolated from a woman between 18 and 30 years old who had recovered from COVID-19. J is TRBJ1-6 and V is TRBV5-1, with unresolved D. The sequenced sample was PBMCs or T cells enriched from blood (not recorded which). The CDR3 here is CASSSLYNSPLHF. The CDR3 coding sequence is TGCGCCAGCAGCTCCCTATATAATTCACCCCTCCACTTT.